This TCR beta chain emerged from a study of Graves' ophthalmopathy and Graves' hyperthyroidism. RNA transcripts yielded amplified TCR beta CDR3 regions. HTBI primers primed a first-round RT-PCR, and a second-round multiplex PCR followed. One entry per CDR3 protein results from TCRdb running MiXCR on the multiplex PCR reads. The table has more than 1,000,000 distinct CDR3 sequences, approximately 35% seen once. The germline V gene encodes CDR1 DFQATT and CDR2 SNEGSKA (reference sequence). The V and J ends lost 0 bases and 13 bases respectively, with 13 bases between them. The length of the CDR3 is 13 residues. Study observations and caveats: Most thyroid clonotypes expanded beyond 0.001 frequency were also found in blood.

Of note for this clonotype: What it binds is unknown.

This sequence joins TRBV20-1 and TRBJ1-6, with unresolved D. The origin of this receptor is an adult man with Graves' hyperthyroidism. Sequencing was performed on peripheral blood or thyroid tissue (not recorded which). In nucleotides, the CDR3 is TGCAGTGCTAGAGACGGCAGAAATCAGCCCCTCCACTTT. Translating it yields CSARDGRNQPLHF.